This TCR beta chain was sequenced for a study of T cell changes during pregnancy in multiple sclerosis. The assay was immunoSEQ multiplex PCR, and TCRdb's table has in-frame clones only and misses some. Of 40,000 to 60,000 clones listed, approximately 94% are singletons. Looked up from germline, CDR1 is SGHTA and CDR2 is FQGTGA. With V trimmed by 5 bases and J by 6 bases, 12 bases remained unmatched. The CDR3 loop spans 15 amino acids. The specimen comprised CD8+ T cells from peripheral blood mononuclear cells, sampled before pregnancy. The TCR comes from a female donor with multiple sclerosis, enrolled in a pregnancy study. The chain uses TRBV7-3 and TRBJ2-7; 8 bases are shared with TRBD1. CDR3: CASSPVDRGGCEQYF. The CDR3, as DNA: TGTGCCAGCAGCCCGGTCGACAGGGGCGGCTGCGAGCAGTACTTC. Filled out from reference TRBV7-3 and TRBJ2-7, the complete variable domain reads GAGVSQTPSNKVTEKGKYVELRCDPISGHTALYWYRQSLGQGPEFLIYFQGTGAADDSGLPNDRFFAVRPEGSVSTLKIQRTERGDSAVYLCASSPVDRGGCEQYFGPGTRLTVT.